This TCR beta chain emerged from a study of T cells in Graves' hyperthyroidism and ophthalmopathy. At the level of the study: Peripheral blood draws took place at initial diagnosis, ahead of any treatment.

Amplified regions were TCR beta CDR3 sequences from RNA transcripts. HTBI primers were the set used in a first-round RT-PCR of the TCR CDR3. TCRdb analysed the multiplex PCR reads with MiXCR anew, one entry per CDR3 protein. The table shows 500,000 or so distinct CDR3 sequences, with 17% occurring only once. Germline values: CDR1 DFQATT, CDR2 SNEGSKA (reference sequence). Between the trimmed V and J ends, which lost 6 bases and 0 bases, there was a span of 10 bases. This CDR3 region has 13 residues. This clonotype showed up many times. Input material: blood. The rearrangement uses TRBV20-1 and TRBJ2-3; D is perhaps TRBD1 or TRBD2 (5 bases each). This receptor was taken from a woman between 18 and 30 years old with Graves' ophthalmopathy. CDR3 sequence reads: CSARDPSTDTQYF. Here the CDR3 DNA reads TGCAGTGCCCGGGACCCAAGCACAGATACGCAGTATTTT.